This T cell receptor beta chain originates from a study of early T cells in non-severe SARS-CoV-2 infection. Germline V gives CDR1 MNHEY, CDR2 SMNVEV (reference sequence). Trimming pared 3 bases from V and 10 bases from J, leaving 22 bases between. CDR3 length equals 16 residues. This clonotype was observed many times. Its antigen remains unidentified. Researchers tagged individual cDNA molecules with unique molecular identifiers. TCRdb re-analysed the 5' RACE reads in MiXCR, keeping a single row per CDR3 protein. Of around 70,000 distinct CDR3 sequences listed, roughly 9% were seen once; the top ten hold about 3.5%. Study-level points and caveats: The study's VDJdb matching favored anti-spike CD8 responses and missed private and CD4 specificities.

J is TRBJ2-1 and V is TRBV27; D is perhaps TRBD2 (6 bases). Material: whole blood. This TCR was sampled from an adult who was a healthcare worker with PCR-confirmed SARS-CoV-2 infection or an uninfected control (not recorded which). Written as DNA, the CDR3 is TGTGCCAGCAGTTTGGGGTATGGCGGGACTTCCGAAGAGCAGTTCTTC. Translated: CASSLGYGGTSEEQFF.